At least ten counts were recorded for the clone carrying this T cell receptor (beta chain). Germline CDR1 is MDHEN and CDR2 is SYDVKM. The CDR3 is made up of 12 amino acids. Trimming stripped 8 bases from V and 5 bases from J, with 12 bases between. TCRdb itself ran the 5' RACE reads through MiXCR, one entry per CDR3 protein. In the table there are about 260,000 distinct CDR3 sequences, around 4.9% of which are singletons. This sample stems from a study of T cells after yellow fever vaccination. The TCR sequence derives from a man younger than 35 who received the YFV17D yellow fever vaccine. The sample was CD4+ T cells sorted from PBMCs, taken on the day of the yellow fever booster vaccination. The gene calls are TRBV28 and TRBJ2-5; D unclear. The CDR3 sequence is CASFPRWETQYF. CDR3 bases: TGTGCCAGCTTCCCTAGATGGGAGACCCAGTACTTC.